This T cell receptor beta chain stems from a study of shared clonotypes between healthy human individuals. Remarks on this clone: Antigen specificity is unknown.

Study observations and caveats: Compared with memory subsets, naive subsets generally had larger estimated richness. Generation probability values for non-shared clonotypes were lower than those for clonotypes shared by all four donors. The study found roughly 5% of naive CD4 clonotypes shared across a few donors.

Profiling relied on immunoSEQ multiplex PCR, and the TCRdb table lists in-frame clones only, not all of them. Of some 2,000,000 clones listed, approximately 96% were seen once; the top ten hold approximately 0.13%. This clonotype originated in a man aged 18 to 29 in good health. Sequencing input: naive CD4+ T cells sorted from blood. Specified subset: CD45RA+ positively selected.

In nucleotides, the CDR3 is TGTGCTAGTGGTTTGGGACGTAGCGGCCTCATTAGCACAGATACGCAGTATTTT. Its protein is CASGLGRSGLISTDTQYF. This chain connects TRBV12-5 to TRBJ2-3; weak D call: TRBD2 (6 bases). The ends were cut back, 1 base at V and 0 bases at J, with 17 bases in the middle. CDR1 LGHNT and CDR2 FRNRAP come from the germline V gene. The CDR3 is 18 amino acids. The variable domain in full, completed from reference TRBV12-5 and TRBJ2-3, reads DARVTQTPRHKVTEMGQEVTMRCQPILGHNTVFWYRQTMMQGLELLAYFRNRAPLDDSGMPKDRFSAEMPDATLATLKIQPSEPRDSAVYFCASGLGRSGLISTDTQYFGPGTRLTVL.